These 2 T cell receptor beta chains originate from one sample sequenced in a study of blood T cell repertoires in COVID-19. Produced via immunoSEQ multiplex PCR; TCRdb's table is partial and in-frame only. The sample has over 200,000 clones; around nine tenths are singletons. Sequenced: peripheral blood. The receptors stem from a woman aged 40 to 49 who had recovered from COVID-19.

V gene TRBV11-2 combines with J gene TRBJ2-5, with TRBD2 matching over 10 bases. This CDR3 is built from 14 residues. Trimming removed 5 bases from V and 4 bases from J; junction bases left unmatched: 4. Germline V gene lookup returns CDR1 SGHAT and CDR2 FQNNGV. CDR3 DNA: TGTGCCAGCAGCGCCCCTAGCGGGAGAGAGACCCAGTACTTC. It codes for CASSAPSGRETQYF.

The chain links TRBV4-3 to TRBJ1-1; the match to TRBD1 covers 7 bases. Germline values: CDR1 LGHNA, CDR2 YSLEER. The CDR3 extends over 16 amino acids. V shed 1 base and J 0 bases; nucleotides not matched to a gene: 5. This CDR3 reads CASSQGVGTVNTEAFF. DNA of the CDR3: TGCGCCAGCAGCCAAGGGGTAGGGACAGTGAACACTGAAGCTTTCTTT.